Listed below are T cell receptor beta chains from one sample, sequenced in a study of blood T cell repertoires in COVID-19. This table comes from immunoSEQ multiplex PCR, and its TCRdb copy is limited to in-frame clones, with some not included. The repertoire includes tens of thousands of clones, approximately 93% of them detected once, and 4.1% sits in the top ten. Sequenced material: peripheral blood. The receptors derive from a human donor with active COVID-19. The donor label of this sample is uncertain. CDR3s include the opening cysteine and the closing phenylalanine or tryptophan. Fields, in order: V gene, J gene, D gene, clone size, CDR3 DNA, CDR3 protein. The D gene is left open where the match is weak. Expanded clones get a size class; other rows say once, few or many, or leave the size out.

V: TRBV7-2; J: TRBJ2-3; D: .; size: .; DNA: TGTGCCAGCAGCTCCAACATGATCGTGGCAGATACGCAGTATTTT; CDR3: CASSSNMIVADTQYF
V: TRBV3-1/TRBV3-2; J: TRBJ2-2; D: .; size: .; DNA: TGTGCCAGCAGCCCAGATGGAGGCCGAACCGGGGAGCTGTTTTTT; CDR3: CASSPDGGRTGELFF
V: TRBV7-9; J: TRBJ1-2; D: .; size: .; DNA: TGTGCCAGCAGCCCCCCGGGAAGCTTCTATGGCTACACCTTC; CDR3: CASSPPGSFYGYTF
V: TRBV28; J: TRBJ2-1; D: TRBD2; size: .; DNA: TGTGCCAGCATACCGCTAGCGGGAGTTCACAATGAGCAGTTCTTC; CDR3: CASIPLAGVHNEQFF
V: TRBV3-1/TRBV3-2; J: TRBJ1-5; D: .; size: .; DNA: TGTGCCAGCAGCCGCGGTACGGGGGTCCAGCCCCAGCATTTT; CDR3: CASSRGTGVQPQHF
V: TRBV5-1; J: TRBJ2-5; D: TRBD1; size: .; DNA: TGCGCCAGCAGCCCAGCGACAGGGGGGGAGACCCAGTACTTC; CDR3: CASSPATGGETQYF
V: TRBV15; J: TRBJ1-2; D: TRBD1; size: .; DNA: TGTGCCACCAGCAGAGTTGGGACAGGGAGTCATGGCTACACCTTC; CDR3: CATSRVGTGSHGYTF
V: TRBV13; J: TRBJ2-6; D: .; size: .; DNA: TGTGCCAGCAGCTTAGGGAGCTCTGGGGCCAACGTCCTGACTTTC; CDR3: CASSLGSSGANVLTF
V: TRBV12-5; J: TRBJ1-1; D: TRBD1; size: .; DNA: TGTGCTAGTGGTTTGCTGACAGGGGCCTCCCAAGCTTTCTTT; CDR3: CASGLLTGASQAFF
V: TRBV9; J: TRBJ2-7; D: TRBD2; size: .; DNA: TGTGCCAGCAGCGCCGGGACTAGCGGGTCCTACGAGCAGTACTTC; CDR3: CASSAGTSGSYEQYF
V: TRBV11-2; J: TRBJ2-7; D: TRBD1; size: once; DNA: TGTGCCAGCAGCCAAACTCCACCGGGACAGGGGAGGTACGAGCAGTACTTC; CDR3: CASSQTPPGQGRYEQYF
V: TRBV11-3; J: TRBJ1-1; D: .; size: .; DNA: TGTGCCAGCAGCTTTGCCCTGTACAGGCCAAACACTGAAGCTTTCTTT; CDR3: CASSFALYRPNTEAFF
V: TRBV5-1; J: TRBJ1-1; D: .; size: .; DNA: TGCGCCAGCAGCTTAACAGGGAGGGACACTGAAGCTTTCTTT; CDR3: CASSLTGRDTEAFF
V: TRBV29-1; J: TRBJ1-1; D: .; size: .; DNA: TGCACCGGACTCGGGAACACTGAAGCTTTCTTT; CDR3: CTGLGNTEAFF
V: TRBV2; J: TRBJ1-1; D: .; size: .; DNA: TGTGCCAGCGAGGCGGGGGTGAACACTGAAGCTTTCTTT; CDR3: CASEAGVNTEAFF
V: TRBV2; J: TRBJ1-2; D: TRBD1; size: .; DNA: TGTGCCAGCAGTGCATCGACAGGGGGCGATGGCTACACCTTC; CDR3: CASSASTGGDGYTF
V: TRBV3-1/TRBV3-2; J: TRBJ2-3; D: TRBD2; size: .; DNA: TGTGCCAGCAGCCAGGTAGCGGGAGCAGAGTTGGATACGCAGTATTTT; CDR3: CASSQVAGAELDTQYF
V: TRBV15; J: TRBJ1-5; D: .; size: .; DNA: TGTGCCACCAGCTCCGGGAATCAGCCCCAGCATTTT; CDR3: CATSSGNQPQHF
V: TRBV12-3/TRBV12-4; J: TRBJ2-2; D: .; size: once; DNA: TGTGCCAGCAGCCCTATCACCGGGGAGCTGTTTTTT; CDR3: CASSPITGELFF
V: TRBV5-1; J: TRBJ1-2; D: .; size: .; DNA: TGCGCCAGCAGCCTGACAGGATCCTATGGCTACACCTTC; CDR3: CASSLTGSYGYTF
V: TRBV7-2; J: TRBJ2-7; D: TRBD2; size: .; DNA: TGTGCCAGCAGCTCCGAACTAGCGGGGGGGCGCGAGCAGTACTTC; CDR3: CASSSELAGGREQYF
V: TRBV2; J: TRBJ2-7; D: TRBD1; size: .; DNA: TGTGCCAGCAGTGCCAGACAGGGTGGGAGCTCCTACGAGCAGTACTTC; CDR3: CASSARQGGSSYEQYF
V: TRBV29-1; J: TRBJ2-7; D: .; size: .; DNA: TGCAGCGTTTATTTATCTCTCTACGAGCAGTACTTC; CDR3: CSVYLSLYEQYF
V: TRBV6-6; J: TRBJ2-3; D: TRBD2; size: .; DNA: TGTGCCAGCAGTCCCCAAATACTAGCGGGTAGCACAGATACGCAGTATTTT; CDR3: CASSPQILAGSTDTQYF
V: TRBV19; J: TRBJ1-4; D: .; size: .; DNA: TGTGCCAGTCGCGAGGGGGTGGATAATGAAAAACTGTTTTTT; CDR3: CASREGVDNEKLFF
V: TRBV7-6; J: TRBJ1-4; D: .; size: .; DNA: TGTGCCAGCAGCTTTGGACAAAATGAAAAACTGTTTTTT; CDR3: CASSFGQNEKLFF
V: TRBV27; J: TRBJ1-5; D: .; size: .; DNA: TGTGCCAGCGGCCCAGCGCAGCCCCAGCATTTT; CDR3: CASGPAQPQHF
V: TRBV28; J: TRBJ1-1; D: .; size: .; DNA: TGTGCCAGCAGTTTAATGGGGGGGGCCTTGAACACTGAAGCTTTCTTT; CDR3: CASSLMGGALNTEAFF
V: TRBV28; J: TRBJ2-2; D: TRBD2; size: .; DNA: TGCGCCGGAGCTAGAACAGGTCCTAGCGGAAACACCGGGGAGCTGTTTTTT; CDR3: CAGARTGPSGNTGELFF
V: TRBV10-3; J: TRBJ1-5; D: TRBD1; size: .; DNA: TGTGCCATCAGTAAGGACAGGGGGAATAATCAGCCCCAGCATTTT; CDR3: CAISKDRGNNQPQHF
V: TRBV7-9; J: TRBJ2-1; D: TRBD2; size: .; DNA: TGTGCCAGCAGCTGGTCTCGCGGGAGTAGTGATGAGCAGTTCTTC; CDR3: CASSWSRGSSDEQFF
V: TRBV6-5; J: TRBJ2-5; D: .; size: .; DNA: TGTGCCAGCAGCCAGGGTTTAGTGACCCAGTACTTC; CDR3: CASSQGLVTQYF
V: TRBV19; J: TRBJ1-2; D: TRBD1; size: once; DNA: TGTGCCAGTAGTTCCCCGGGACAGGGGGCGCGTGGTGGCTACACCTTC; CDR3: CASSSPGQGARGGYTF
V: TRBV4-1; J: TRBJ1-4; D: TRBD1; size: .; DNA: TGCGCCAGCAGTCAACAGGGGGCAAGGGAAAAACTGTTTTTT; CDR3: CASSQQGAREKLFF
V: TRBV5-1; J: TRBJ2-1; D: TRBD2; size: .; DNA: TGCGCCAGCAGCTTGGCGGGACTAGAGACCAATGAGCAGTTCTTC; CDR3: CASSLAGLETNEQFF
V: TRBV4-3; J: TRBJ1-2; D: TRBD1; size: .; DNA: TGCGCCAGCAGCCAAGGTCAGGGGGCATGGGGCTATGGCTACACCTTC; CDR3: CASSQGQGAWGYGYTF
V: TRBV4-2; J: TRBJ2-7; D: TRBD1; size: .; DNA: TGTGCCAGCAGCCAGGACAGGGCCTACGAGCAGTACTTC; CDR3: CASSQDRAYEQYF
V: TRBV14; J: TRBJ1-1; D: TRBD1; size: .; DNA: TGTGCCAGCAGCCAAGATTTGGGACAGGGAACAGCTTTCTTT; CDR3: CASSQDLGQGTAFF
V: TRBV19; J: TRBJ2-7; D: .; size: .; DNA: TGTGCCAGTAGTATAGCGGCGGCGCGCTCAACCTACGAGCAGTACTTC; CDR3: CASSIAAARSTYEQYF
V: TRBV19; J: TRBJ2-2; D: .; size: .; DNA: TGTGCCAGTAGTATGCGACAGGCGAGCACCGGGGAGCTGTTTTTT; CDR3: CASSMRQASTGELFF
V: TRBV4-2; J: TRBJ2-7; D: .; size: .; DNA: TGTGCCAGCAGCCAACTCAGGGGAGGGGCCTACGAGCAGTACTTC; CDR3: CASSQLRGGAYEQYF
V: TRBV5-8; J: TRBJ2-1; D: TRBD1; size: .; DNA: TGTGCCAGCAGCCGACGGACAGGGACCTACAATGAGCAGTTCTTC; CDR3: CASSRRTGTYNEQFF
V: TRBV7-9; J: TRBJ1-2; D: TRBD1; size: .; DNA: TGTGCCAGCAGCTTAACAGGGGAAGGCTACACCTTC; CDR3: CASSLTGEGYTF
V: TRBV5-1; J: TRBJ2-7; D: TRBD1; size: .; DNA: TGCGCCAGCAGCTACAGACAGGGGGGAACCTACGAGCAGTACTTC; CDR3: CASSYRQGGTYEQYF
V: TRBV15; J: TRBJ2-1; D: TRBD2; size: .; DNA: TGTGCCAGTTCTGTAATAGCGGGAAATGAGCAGTTCTTC; CDR3: CASSVIAGNEQFF
V: TRBV7-2; J: TRBJ2-5; D: TRBD2; size: .; DNA: TGTGCCAGCAGCTTCGGACTAGCGGGGGGAGCAGAGACCCAGTACTTC; CDR3: CASSFGLAGGAETQYF
V: TRBV29-1; J: TRBJ1-2; D: .; size: once; DNA: TGCAGCGTTGGTATAGGGGCTGGCTACACCTTC; CDR3: CSVGIGAGYTF
V: TRBV28; J: TRBJ1-3; D: .; size: .; DNA: TGTGCCAGCAGTTTAAGGGGGGGCCCTGGAAACACCATATATTTT; CDR3: CASSLRGGPGNTIYF
V: TRBV7-9; J: TRBJ2-3; D: .; size: .; DNA: TGTGCCAGCAGCTTATGGGGCAGTCTCGGGGATACGCAGTATTTT; CDR3: CASSLWGSLGDTQYF
V: TRBV28; J: TRBJ1-2; D: TRBD1; size: .; DNA: TGTGCCAGCACGCTGGACAGGGTGATAGCTAACTATGGCTACACCTTC; CDR3: CASTLDRVIANYGYTF
V: TRBV15; J: TRBJ1-3; D: .; size: .; DNA: TGTGCCACCAGCAGAGATCGATCCAGAGGAAACACCATATATTTT; CDR3: CATSRDRSRGNTIYF
V: TRBV6-5; J: TRBJ1-2; D: .; size: .; DNA: TGTGCCAGCAGTTCCTCCCTTGGCTACACCTTC; CDR3: CASSSSLGYTF
V: TRBV6-5; J: TRBJ2-5; D: TRBD1; size: .; DNA: TGTGCCAGCAGCAAGACAGGGGGCGGAGAGACCCAGTACTTC; CDR3: CASSKTGGGETQYF
V: TRBV11-2; J: TRBJ2-1; D: .; size: .; DNA: TGTGCCAGCAGCTTAGGCCAGGGCCTCTCCTACAATGAGCAGTTCTTC; CDR3: CASSLGQGLSYNEQFF
V: TRBV15; J: TRBJ1-3; D: .; size: once; DNA: TGTGCCACCAGCAGAGCCACAGACAGGACTGGAAACACCATATATTTT; CDR3: CATSRATDRTGNTIYF
V: TRBV18; J: TRBJ2-1; D: TRBD2; size: .; DNA: TGTGCCAGCTCGCCTGTGGGACTAGATGAGCAGTTCTTC; CDR3: CASSPVGLDEQFF